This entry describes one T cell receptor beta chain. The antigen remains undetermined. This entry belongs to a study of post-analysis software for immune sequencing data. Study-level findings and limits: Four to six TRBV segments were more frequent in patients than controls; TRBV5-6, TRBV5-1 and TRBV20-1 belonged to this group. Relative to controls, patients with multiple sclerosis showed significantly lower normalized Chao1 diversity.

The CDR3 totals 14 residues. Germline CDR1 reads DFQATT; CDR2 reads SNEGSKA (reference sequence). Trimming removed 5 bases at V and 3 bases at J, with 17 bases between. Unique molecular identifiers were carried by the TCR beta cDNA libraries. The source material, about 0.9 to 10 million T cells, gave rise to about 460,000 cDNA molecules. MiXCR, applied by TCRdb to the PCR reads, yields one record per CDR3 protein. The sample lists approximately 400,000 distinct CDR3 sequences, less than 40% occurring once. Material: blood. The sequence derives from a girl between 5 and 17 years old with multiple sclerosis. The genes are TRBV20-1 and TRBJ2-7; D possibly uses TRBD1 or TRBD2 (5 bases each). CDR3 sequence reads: CSAAGLEGNYEQYF. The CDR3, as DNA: TGCAGTGCTGCAGGGTTAGAGGGAAACTACGAGCAGTACTTC.